This entry concerns a single T cell receptor (beta chain). Generated by immunoSEQ multiplex PCR, the TCRdb table keeps only in-frame clones and is missing some. This table holds hundreds of thousands of clones, 70% to 90% found once. This sample stems from a study of blood T cell repertoires in COVID-19. Whole-study context: Both acute and convalescent COVID-19 samples were obtained from the United States, Italy and Spain.

All enrollees were about 18 to 100 years old and from 24 US areas. Cohorts were assigned according to the clinical history that participants reported. The sequence was collected from a woman aged 45-65 years in a cohort exposed to, infected with or recovered from COVID-19 (not recorded which). Sequenced material: PBMCs or T cells enriched from blood (not recorded which).

The CDR3 sequence is CASSLVPAGGFDLNEQFF. The CDR3 DNA reads as TGCGCCAGCAGCTTGGTTCCAGCGGGGGGGTTTGATCTCAATGAGCAGTTCTTC. The V gene is TRBV5-1, the J gene TRBJ2-1, with 10 bases that match TRBD2. The V gene end was trimmed by 0 bases and the J gene end by 6 bases; junction bases not matched to a gene: 12. Germline assignment: CDR1 SGHRS and CDR2 YFSETQ. The CDR3 has 18 residues.